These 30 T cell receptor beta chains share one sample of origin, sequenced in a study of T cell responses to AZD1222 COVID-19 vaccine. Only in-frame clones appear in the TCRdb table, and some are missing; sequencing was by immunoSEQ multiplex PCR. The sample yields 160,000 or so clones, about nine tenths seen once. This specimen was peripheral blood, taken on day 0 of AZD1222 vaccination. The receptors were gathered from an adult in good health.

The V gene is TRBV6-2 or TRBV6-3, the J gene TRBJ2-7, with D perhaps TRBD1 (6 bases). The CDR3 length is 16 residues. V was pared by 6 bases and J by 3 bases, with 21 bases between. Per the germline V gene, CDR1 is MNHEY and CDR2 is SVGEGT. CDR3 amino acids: CASSARTATLLYEQYF. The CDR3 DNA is TGTGCCAGCAGCGCGCGGACAGCCACCCTACTCTACGAGCAGTACTTC.

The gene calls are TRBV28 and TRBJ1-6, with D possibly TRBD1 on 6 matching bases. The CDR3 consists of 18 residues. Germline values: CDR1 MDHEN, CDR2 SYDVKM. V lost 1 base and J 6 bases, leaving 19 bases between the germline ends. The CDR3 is CASSLFQGSASPNSPLHF. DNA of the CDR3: TGTGCCAGCAGTTTATTTCAGGGGTCGGCATCCCCTAATTCACCCCTCCACTTT.

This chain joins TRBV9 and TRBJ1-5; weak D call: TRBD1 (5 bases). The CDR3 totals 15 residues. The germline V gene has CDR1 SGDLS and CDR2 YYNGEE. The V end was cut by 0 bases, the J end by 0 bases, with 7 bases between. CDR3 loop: CASSVGGLSNQPQHF. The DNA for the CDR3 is TGTGCCAGCAGCGTAGGGGGACTTAGCAATCAGCCCCAGCATTTT.

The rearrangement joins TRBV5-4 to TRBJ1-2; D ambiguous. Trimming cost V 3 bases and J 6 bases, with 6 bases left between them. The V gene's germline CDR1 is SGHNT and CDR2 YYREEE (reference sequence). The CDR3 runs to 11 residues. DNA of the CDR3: TGTGCCAGCAGCTCCCCTGATGGCTACACCTTC. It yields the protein CASSSPDGYTF.

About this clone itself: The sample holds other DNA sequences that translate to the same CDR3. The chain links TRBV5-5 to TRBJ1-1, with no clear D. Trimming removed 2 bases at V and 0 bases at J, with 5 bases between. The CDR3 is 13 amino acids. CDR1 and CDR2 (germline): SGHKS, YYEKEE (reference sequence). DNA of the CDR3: TGTGCCAGCAGCTTTGGGCTGAACACTGAAGCTTTCTTT. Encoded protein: CASSFGLNTEAFF. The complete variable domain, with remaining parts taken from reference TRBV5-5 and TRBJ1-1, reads DAGVTQSPTHLIKTRGQQVTLRCSPISGHKSVSWYQQVLGQGPQFIFQYYEKEERGRGNFPDRFSARQFPNYSSELNVNALLLGDSALYLCASSFGLNTEAFFGQGTRLTVV.

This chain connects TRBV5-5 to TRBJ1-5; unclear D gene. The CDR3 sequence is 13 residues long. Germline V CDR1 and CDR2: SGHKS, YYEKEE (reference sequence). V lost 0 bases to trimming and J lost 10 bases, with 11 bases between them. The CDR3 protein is CASSLGSMGPQHF. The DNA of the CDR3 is TGTGCCAGCAGCTTGGGTAGCATGGGCCCCCAGCATTTT.

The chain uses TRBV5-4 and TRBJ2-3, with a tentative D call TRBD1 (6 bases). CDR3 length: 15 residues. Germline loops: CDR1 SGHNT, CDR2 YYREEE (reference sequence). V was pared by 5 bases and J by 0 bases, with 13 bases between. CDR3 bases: TGTGCCAGCAGGGTCCGGGACACAAGCACAGATACGCAGTATTTT. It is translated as CASRVRDTSTDTQYF.

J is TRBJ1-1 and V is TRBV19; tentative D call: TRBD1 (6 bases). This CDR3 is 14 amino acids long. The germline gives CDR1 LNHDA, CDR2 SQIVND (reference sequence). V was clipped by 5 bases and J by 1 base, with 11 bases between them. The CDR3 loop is CASSLWGPNTEAFF. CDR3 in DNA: TGTGCCAGTAGTCTCTGGGGGCCGAACACTGAAGCTTTCTTT.

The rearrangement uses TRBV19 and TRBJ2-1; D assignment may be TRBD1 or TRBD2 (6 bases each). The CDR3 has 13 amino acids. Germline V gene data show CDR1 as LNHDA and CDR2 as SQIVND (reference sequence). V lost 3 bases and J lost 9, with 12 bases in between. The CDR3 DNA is TGTGCCAGTAGTATCCTTCGGGGGCGTGAGCAGTTCTTC. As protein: CASSILRGREQFF.

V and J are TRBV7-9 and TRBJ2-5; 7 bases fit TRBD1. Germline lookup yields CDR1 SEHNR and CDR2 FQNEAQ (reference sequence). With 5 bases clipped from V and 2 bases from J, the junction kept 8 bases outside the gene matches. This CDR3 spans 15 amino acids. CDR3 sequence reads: CASSRDSFGQETQYF. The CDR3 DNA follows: TGTGCCAGCAGCCGGGACAGTTTTGGACAAGAGACCCAGTACTTC.

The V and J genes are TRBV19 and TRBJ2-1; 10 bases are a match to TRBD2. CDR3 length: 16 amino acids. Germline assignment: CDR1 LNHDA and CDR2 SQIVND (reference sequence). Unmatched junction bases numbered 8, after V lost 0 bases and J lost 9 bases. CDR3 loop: CASSIDRSSGSPEQFF. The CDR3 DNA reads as TGTGCCAGTAGTATAGATCGGTCTAGCGGGAGCCCTGAGCAGTTCTTC.

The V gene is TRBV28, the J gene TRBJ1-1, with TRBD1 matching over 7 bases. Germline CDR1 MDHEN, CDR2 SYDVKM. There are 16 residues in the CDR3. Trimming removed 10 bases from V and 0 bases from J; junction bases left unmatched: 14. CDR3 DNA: TGTGCCATCCCTAGGGGGCAGGGCATGATGAACACTGAAGCTTTCTTT. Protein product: CAIPRGQGMMNTEAFF. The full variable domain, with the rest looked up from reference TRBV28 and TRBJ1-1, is DVKVTQSSRYLVKRTGEKVFLECVQDMDHENMFWYRQDPGLGLRLIYFSYDVKMKEKGDIPEGYSVSREKKERFSLILESASTNQTSMYLCAIPRGQGMMNTEAFFGQGTRLTVV.

The CDR3 sequence is CASSRDGTDGDYGYTF. In DNA form, the CDR3 reads TGCGCCAGCAGTCGAGACGGGACGGACGGAGACTATGGCTACACCTTC. The chain carries TRBV5-1 and TRBJ1-2; possibly TRBD1 for D (5 bases). The V gene's germline CDR1 is SGHRS and CDR2 YFSETQ. V was cut by 5 bases and J by 3 bases, with 20 bases left in between. The CDR3 contains 16 residues. The full variable domain, its missing parts supplied by reference TRBV5-1 and TRBJ1-2, is KAGVTQTPRYLIKTRGQQVTLSCSPISGHRSVSWYQQTPGQGLQFLFEYFSETQRNKGNFPGRFSGRQFSNSRSEMNVSTLELGDSALYLCASSRDGTDGDYGYTFGSGTRLTVV.

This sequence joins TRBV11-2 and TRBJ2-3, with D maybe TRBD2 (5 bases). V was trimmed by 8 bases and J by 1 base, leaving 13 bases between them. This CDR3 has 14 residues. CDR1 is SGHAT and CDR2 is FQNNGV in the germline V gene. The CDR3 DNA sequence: TGTGCCAGCCTTTCCCGAGGGCGCACAGATACGCAGTATTTT. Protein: CASLSRGRTDTQYF.

The DNA of the CDR3 is TGTGCCAGCAGCCAAGAAGAAGGGGAGCCTAATGAAAAACTGTTTTTT. This sequence encodes CASSQEEGEPNEKLFF. The rearrangement uses TRBV14 and TRBJ1-4; D is perhaps TRBD1 (5 bases). The CDR3 extends over 16 amino acids. Germline V CDR1 and CDR2: SGHDN, FVKESK. V was cut by 0 bases and J by 3 bases, with 11 bases left in between.

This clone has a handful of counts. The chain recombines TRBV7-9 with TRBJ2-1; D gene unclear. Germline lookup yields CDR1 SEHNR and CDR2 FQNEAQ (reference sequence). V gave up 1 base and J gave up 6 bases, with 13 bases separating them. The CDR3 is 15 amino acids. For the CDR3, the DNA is TGTGCCAGCAGCTTAGGTTTCGGATTACTCAATGAGCAGTTCTTC. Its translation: CASSLGFGLLNEQFF.

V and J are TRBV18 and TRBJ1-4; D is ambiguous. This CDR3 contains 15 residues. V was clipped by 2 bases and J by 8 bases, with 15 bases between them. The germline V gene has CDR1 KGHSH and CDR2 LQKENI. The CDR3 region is CASSPSRGMGEKLFF. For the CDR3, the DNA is TGTGCCAGCTCACCATCCCGAGGCATGGGCGAAAAACTGTTTTTT.

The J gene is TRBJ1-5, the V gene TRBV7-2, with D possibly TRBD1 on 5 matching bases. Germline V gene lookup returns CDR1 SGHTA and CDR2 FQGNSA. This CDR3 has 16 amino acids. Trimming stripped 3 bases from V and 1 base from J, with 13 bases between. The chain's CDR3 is CASSFGGGRSNQPQHF. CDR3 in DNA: TGTGCCAGCAGCTTTGGGGGGGGTAGGAGCAATCAGCCCCAGCATTTT.

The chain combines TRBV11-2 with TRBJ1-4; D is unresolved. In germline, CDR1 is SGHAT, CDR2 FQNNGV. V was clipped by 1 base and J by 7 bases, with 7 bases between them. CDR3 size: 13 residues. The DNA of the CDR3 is TGTGCCAGCAGCTTAGGGACTTCTGAAAAACTGTTTTTT. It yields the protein CASSLGTSEKLFF. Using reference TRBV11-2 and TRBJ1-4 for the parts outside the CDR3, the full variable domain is EAGVAQSPRYKIIEKRQSVAFWCNPISGHATLYWYQQILGQGPKLLIQFQNNGVVDDSQLPKDRFSAERLKGVDSTLKIQPAKLEDSAVYLCASSLGTSEKLFFGSGTQLSVL.

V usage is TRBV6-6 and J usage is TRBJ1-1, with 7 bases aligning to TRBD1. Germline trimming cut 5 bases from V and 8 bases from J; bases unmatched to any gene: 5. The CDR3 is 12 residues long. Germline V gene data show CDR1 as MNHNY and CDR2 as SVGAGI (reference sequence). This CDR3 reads CASSIGTAEAFF. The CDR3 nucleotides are TGTGCCAGCAGTATCGGGACAGCAGAAGCTTTCTTT.

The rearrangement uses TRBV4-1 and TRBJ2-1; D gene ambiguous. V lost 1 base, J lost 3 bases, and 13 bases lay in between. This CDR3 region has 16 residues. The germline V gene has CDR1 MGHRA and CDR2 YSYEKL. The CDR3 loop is CASSQVNLGFYNEQFF. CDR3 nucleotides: TGCGCCAGCAGCCAAGTGAACCTCGGGTTCTACAATGAGCAGTTCTTC.

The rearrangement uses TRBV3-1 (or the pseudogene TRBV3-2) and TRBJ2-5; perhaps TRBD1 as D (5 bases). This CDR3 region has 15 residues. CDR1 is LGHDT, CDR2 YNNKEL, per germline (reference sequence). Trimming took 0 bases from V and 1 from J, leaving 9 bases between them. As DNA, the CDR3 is TGTGCCAGCAGCCAAGATACAGGTACCCAAGAGACCCAGTACTTC. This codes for CASSQDTGTQETQYF.

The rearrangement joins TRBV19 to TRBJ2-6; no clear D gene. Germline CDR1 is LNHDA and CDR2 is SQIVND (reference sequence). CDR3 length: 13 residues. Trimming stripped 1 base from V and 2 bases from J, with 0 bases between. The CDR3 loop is CASSIAGANVLTF. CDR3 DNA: TGTGCCAGTAGTATAGCTGGGGCCAACGTCCTGACTTTC.

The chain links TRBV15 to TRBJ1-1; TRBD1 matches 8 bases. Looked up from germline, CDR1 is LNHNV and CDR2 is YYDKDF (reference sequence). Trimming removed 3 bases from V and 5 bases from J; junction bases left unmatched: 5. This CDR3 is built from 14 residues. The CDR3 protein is CATSRRTGRTEAFF. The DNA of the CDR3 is TGTGCCACCAGCAGGCGGACAGGGAGAACTGAAGCTTTCTTT.

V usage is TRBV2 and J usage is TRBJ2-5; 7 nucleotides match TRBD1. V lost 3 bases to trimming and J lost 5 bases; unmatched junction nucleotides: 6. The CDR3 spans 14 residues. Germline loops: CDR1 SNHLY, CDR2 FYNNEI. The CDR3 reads CASSDPGGTETQYF. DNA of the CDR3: TGTGCCAGCAGTGATCCAGGGGGAACGGAGACCCAGTACTTC.

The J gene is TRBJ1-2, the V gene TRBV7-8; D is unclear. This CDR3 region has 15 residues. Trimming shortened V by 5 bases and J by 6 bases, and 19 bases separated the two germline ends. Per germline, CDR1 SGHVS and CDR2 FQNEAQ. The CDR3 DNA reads TGTGCCAGCAGCGCGGGCCGACGGGTGGTGAATGGCTACACCTTC. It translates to CASSAGRRVVNGYTF.

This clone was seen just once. CDR3 DNA sequence: TGCGCCAGCAGCCAAGTAGGGACAGGGTATGGCTACGAGCAGTACTTC. Residues: CASSQVGTGYGYEQYF. V usage is TRBV4-1 and J usage is TRBJ2-7; 9 bases map to TRBD1. The germline gives CDR1 MGHRA, CDR2 YSYEKL. V was pared by 1 base and J by 3 bases, with 7 bases of the junction left unmatched. The CDR3 sequence is 16 residues long.

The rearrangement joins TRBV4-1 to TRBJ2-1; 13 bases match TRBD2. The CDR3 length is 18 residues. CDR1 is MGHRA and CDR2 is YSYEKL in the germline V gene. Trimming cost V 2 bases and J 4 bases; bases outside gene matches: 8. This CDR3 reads CASSQPPRTSGSYNEQFF. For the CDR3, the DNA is TGCGCCAGCAGCCAACCTCCCCGGACTAGCGGGAGTTACAATGAGCAGTTCTTC.

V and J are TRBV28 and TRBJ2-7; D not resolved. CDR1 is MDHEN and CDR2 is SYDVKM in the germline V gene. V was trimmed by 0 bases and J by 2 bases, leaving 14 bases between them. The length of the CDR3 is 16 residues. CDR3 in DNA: TGTGCCAGCAGTTTATGGGGTCTGACACAAACCTACGAGCAGTACTTC. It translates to CASSLWGLTQTYEQYF.

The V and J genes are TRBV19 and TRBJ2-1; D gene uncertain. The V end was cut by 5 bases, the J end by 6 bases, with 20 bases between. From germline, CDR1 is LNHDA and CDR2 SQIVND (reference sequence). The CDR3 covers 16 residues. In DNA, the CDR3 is TGTGCCAGTAGTCCCCATTTCGGCGTGGGATCCAATGAGCAGTTCTTC. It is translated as CASSPHFGVGSNEQFF.